The following is a T cell receptor beta chain sequence with its context. Profiled with immunoSEQ multiplex PCR; TCRdb holds only in-frame clones, not every one. The sample records about 1,900 clones, over 80% being singletons. This entry belongs to a study of brain metastases from non-small cell lung cancer. This TCR was recovered from a donor aged 40 or over with non-small cell lung cancer. The sequenced sample was primary lung tumor tissue.

CDR3 loop: CASSPRGQGGDTQYF. CDR3 nucleotide sequence: TGTGCCAGCTCACCACGAGGACAGGGAGGAGATACGCAGTATTTT. The chain carries TRBV18 and TRBJ2-3, with TRBD1 identical over 8 bases. In germline, CDR1 is KGHSH, CDR2 LQKENI. There are 15 residues in the CDR3. V was clipped by 1 base and J by 5 bases; unmatched bases: 5. Full variable domain (remainder filled in from reference TRBV18 and TRBJ2-3): NAGVMQNPRHLVRRRGQEARLRCSPMKGHSHVYWYRQLPEEGLKFMVYLQKENIIDESGMPKERFSAEFPKEGPSILRIQQVVRGDSAAYFCASSPRGQGGDTQYFGPGTRLTVL.